Below are 21 T cell receptor beta chains sequenced from a single sample in a study of OX40 agonist ivuxolimab in advanced cancers. Clones were read by immunoSEQ multiplex PCR, and TCRdb kept only the in-frame ones, dropping some. This table holds approximately 70,000 clones, around 88% found once. Sequenced here: CD4+ or CD8+ T cells sorted from blood, sampled in a trial of the OX40 agonist ivuxolimab. These receptors were collected from an adult with an advanced solid tumor such as melanoma, head and neck, liver or kidney cancer.

This clone occurred once. V is TRBV5-1 and J is TRBJ2-2; 8 bases fit TRBD1. J lost 4 bases, V lost 7 bases, and 6 bases had no gene match. The CDR3 spans 14 residues. CDR1 is SGHRS, CDR2 YFSETQ, per germline. The CDR3 DNA reads TGCGCCAGCGGACAGGGCTTAAGCACCGGGGAGCTGTTTTTT. Translated: CASGQGLSTGELFF.

This rearrangement joins TRBV18 to TRBJ1-4; D might be TRBD1 (6 bases). The ends were cut back, 2 bases at V and 12 bases at J, with 10 bases in the middle. This CDR3 has 12 residues. Germline CDR1 and CDR2: KGHSH and LQKENI. The CDR3 reads CASSPGQGQLFF. The CDR3 nucleotides are TGTGCCAGCTCACCAGGGCAGGGGCAACTGTTTTTT.

The chain employs TRBV5-1 and TRBJ1-5, with unresolved D. The CDR3 extends over 15 amino acids. The germline V gene has CDR1 SGHRS and CDR2 YFSETQ. Trimming removed 0 bases at V and 7 bases at J, with 14 bases between. The chain's CDR3 is CASSLGGDRRQPQHF. CDR3 nucleotide sequence: TGCGCCAGCAGCTTGGGCGGGGATAGGCGACAGCCCCAGCATTTT.

The V call is TRBV10-2, the J call TRBJ1-2, with TRBD1 matching 7 bases. Losses at the gene ends were 0 bases for V and 8 bases for J; bases not matched to a gene: 6. The CDR3 is 14 amino acids. Germline V gene data show CDR1 as WSHSY and CDR2 as SAAADI. The CDR3 DNA reads TGCGCCAGCAGTGAGTCGGGGACAGCAGGAGGCTACACCTTC. Encoded protein: CASSESGTAGGYTF.

V usage is TRBV29-1 and J usage is TRBJ2-3, with 7 bases aligning to TRBD1. J was trimmed by 2 bases and V by 4 bases; bases with no gene match: 9. CDR3 length: 15 residues. Looked up from germline, CDR1 is SQVTM and CDR2 is ANQGSEA. Here the CDR3 DNA reads TGCAGCGTTGCCGGGACAGCGGCGATCACAGATACGCAGTATTTT. Residues: CSVAGTAAITDTQYF.

The rearrangement uses TRBV11-2 and TRBJ1-2, with D uncertain. The CDR3 has 15 amino acids. The germline V and J ends were trimmed by 0 bases and 2 bases, with 10 bases remaining between them. In germline, CDR1 is SGHAT, CDR2 FQNNGV. CDR3 loop: CASSLDGIANYGYTF. As DNA, the CDR3 is TGTGCCAGCAGCTTAGATGGAATAGCAAACTATGGCTACACCTTC. The full variable domain, with the rest looked up from reference TRBV11-2 and TRBJ1-2, is EAGVAQSPRYKIIEKRQSVAFWCNPISGHATLYWYQQILGQGPKLLIQFQNNGVVDDSQLPKDRFSAERLKGVDSTLKIQPAKLEDSAVYLCASSLDGIANYGYTFGSGTRLTVV.

The gene calls are TRBV11-1 and TRBJ2-5; D is uncertain. Per germline, CDR1 SGHAT and CDR2 FQDESV (reference sequence). The CDR3 spans 14 residues. Trimming removed 4 bases at V and 5 bases at J, with 14 bases between. CDR3 sequence reads: CASSSDTYEETQYF. The CDR3 nucleotides read TGTGCCAGCAGCTCCGACACCTATGAGGAGACCCAGTACTTC.

The chain recombines TRBV7-6 with TRBJ2-7; no clear D. Per germline, CDR1 SGHVS and CDR2 FNYEAQ. The V end was cut by 1 base, the J end by 7 bases, with 20 bases between. CDR3 length: 16 amino acids. CDR3 nucleotides: TGTGCCAGCAGCTTAGACACATCCTACGAACCCGAGGAGCAGTACTTC. Translated: CASSLDTSYEPEEQYF.

The chain combines TRBV28 with TRBJ2-7; D is uncertain. CDR3 length: 13 amino acids. V lost 2 bases, J lost 6 bases, and 11 bases lay in between. From germline, CDR1 is MDHEN and CDR2 SYDVKM. The CDR3 here is CASSLTGKGEQYF. The CDR3 region has the DNA TGTGCCAGCAGTTTAACCGGAAAGGGCGAGCAGTACTTC.

This rearrangement joins TRBV18 to TRBJ2-2; D remains unclear. The CDR3 length is 15 residues. V lost 0 bases, J lost 3 bases, and 8 bases lay in between. The germline gives CDR1 KGHSH, CDR2 LQKENI. In nucleotides, the CDR3 is TGTGCCAGCTCACCACCTAGTTCGCACACCGGGGAGCTGTTTTTT. Amino acid sequence: CASSPPSSHTGELFF. The whole variable domain, filled in from reference TRBV18 and TRBJ2-2, reads NAGVMQNPRHLVRRRGQEARLRCSPMKGHSHVYWYRQLPEEGLKFMVYLQKENIIDESGMPKERFSAEFPKEGPSILRIQQVVRGDSAAYFCASSPPSSHTGELFFGEGSRLTVL.

The V gene is TRBV2, the J gene TRBJ2-7; D call uncertain. The CDR3 is 12 amino acids. CDR1 and CDR2 from the germline V gene are SNHLY and FYNNEI. The germline V and J ends were trimmed by 7 bases and 5 bases, with 12 bases remaining between them. CDR3 protein: CASMFRIHEQYF. Here the CDR3 DNA reads TGTGCCAGCATGTTTAGGATCCACGAGCAGTACTTC.

The V and J genes are TRBV19 and TRBJ2-7; D gene unclear. The V end was cut by 2 bases, the J end by 4 bases, with 9 bases between. The CDR3 consists of 13 residues. Per germline, CDR1 LNHDA and CDR2 SQIVND (reference sequence). Here the CDR3 DNA reads TGTGCCAGTAGTATACGAACCCAATACGAGCAGTACTTC. Amino acid sequence: CASSIRTQYEQYF. Variable domain in full (rest from reference TRBV19 and TRBJ2-7): DGGITQSPKYLFRKEGQNVTLSCEQNLNHDAMYWYRQDPGQGLRLIYYSQIVNDFQKGDIAEGYSVSREKKESFPLTVTSAQKNPTAFYLCASSIRTQYEQYFGPGTRLTVT.

This chain uses TRBV6-1 with TRBJ1-1, with a possible D match to TRBD1 (5 bases). Germline V CDR1 and CDR2: MNHNS, SASEGT. Trimming removed 0 bases at V and 0 bases at J, with 20 bases between. CDR3 length equals 19 residues. The CDR3 reads CASSEALRGRGGMNTEAFF. The CDR3, as DNA: TGTGCCAGCAGTGAAGCGCTTCGGGGACGTGGTGGCATGAACACTGAAGCTTTCTTT.

This chain joins TRBV7-9 and TRBJ1-2; D may be TRBD1 (6 bases). There are 16 residues in the CDR3. The germline V and J ends were trimmed by 1 base and 1 base, with 13 bases remaining between them. Germline values: CDR1 SEHNR, CDR2 FQNEAQ (reference sequence). The CDR3 sequence is CASSLGGTTSNYGYTF. CDR3 nucleotide sequence: TGTGCCAGCAGCTTAGGCGGGACAACTAGTAACTATGGCTACACCTTC.

This clone has a single count. The V gene is TRBV27, the J gene TRBJ2-5; D uncertain. V lost 3 bases, J lost 0 bases, and 8 bases lay in between. Per the germline V gene, CDR1 is MNHEY and CDR2 is SMNVEV (reference sequence). CDR3 length: 14 residues. This CDR3 reads CASSLTPYQETQYF. In DNA, the CDR3 is TGTGCCAGCAGTTTGACCCCGTACCAAGAGACCCAGTACTTC.

CDR3 sequence reads: CATLGEFNQPQHF. The DNA of the CDR3 is TGTGCCACTTTAGGGGAGTTCAATCAGCCCCAGCATTTT. The chain combines TRBV28 with TRBJ1-5; a weak D match, TRBD1 (5 bases). The CDR3 contains 13 residues. V was cut by 10 bases and J by 3 bases, with 13 bases left in between. Germline values: CDR1 MDHEN, CDR2 SYDVKM.

Here the CDR3 DNA reads TGCGCCAGCAGGCTGACAGGGCTAAAGGGCCAAGAGACCCAGTACTTC. Protein sequence: CASRLTGLKGQETQYF. The V call is TRBV10-2, the J call TRBJ2-5, with TRBD1 matching 7 bases. Unmatched junction bases numbered 11, after V lost 6 bases and J lost 1 base. The CDR3 extends over 16 amino acids. Germline values: CDR1 WSHSY, CDR2 SAAADI.

The V and J genes are TRBV4-1 and TRBJ2-1; 7 nucleotides agree with TRBD1. With V trimmed by 3 bases and J by 5 bases, 4 bases remained unmatched. Germline V gives CDR1 MGHRA, CDR2 YSYEKL. The CDR3 runs 14 residues. CDR3 bases: TGCGCCAGCAGCCAGGGACAGCTGAACAATGAGCAGTTCTTC. The encoded protein is CASSQGQLNNEQFF.

This clone was counted once. Here the CDR3 reads CASSIPGSVGELFF. In nucleotides, the CDR3 is TGTGCCAGTAGTATTCCCGGGTCCGTGGGGGAGCTGTTTTTT. The genes are TRBV19 and TRBJ2-2, with D unresolved. CDR3 length equals 14 residues. V shed 3 bases and J shed 8 bases, with 13 bases lying between them. CDR1 and CDR2 from the germline V gene are LNHDA and SQIVND (reference sequence).

This chain uses TRBV6-1 with TRBJ2-7; no definite D call. The CDR3 has 11 amino acids. The germline V gene has CDR1 MNHNS and CDR2 SASEGT. V lost 0 bases, J lost 9 bases, and 6 bases lay in between. The DNA for the CDR3 is TGTGCCAGCAGTGAAGCGGCTCGGCAGTACTTC. The encoded protein is CASSEAARQYF.

The gene calls are TRBV28 and TRBJ1-2, with a weak D call TRBD1 (5 bases). The CDR3 sequence is 12 residues long. With 3 bases removed from V and 12 bases from J, the gap between germline ends came to 14 bases. Per the germline V gene, CDR1 is MDHEN and CDR2 is SYDVKM. The CDR3 loop reads CASSFSTGTDTF. In DNA, the CDR3 is TGTGCCAGCAGTTTTTCCACCGGGACCGACACCTTC.